Included here is one T cell receptor beta chain sequence, with context. This sample is part of a study of blood T cell repertoires in COVID-19. Study in general: Acute-phase and convalescent COVID-19 samples originated in the United States, Italy and Spain. Sources were T cells, B-cell-depleted T cells, or PBMCs; the material itself was cDNA or gDNA.

The authors' processing: Amplification from reference gene primers served as the basis for estimated nucleated cell counts. TCRdb's table, derived via immunoSEQ multiplex PCR, lists solely in-frame clones and lacks some. V and J calls and clone size are given by that table; D and trimming were obtained from the DNA. The sample carries under 95,000 clones, roughly four fifths recorded once. Input material: peripheral blood. The receptor was isolated from a man between 50 and 59 years old with acute or convalescent COVID-19.

The DNA of the CDR3 is TGTGCCAGCAGCTCCTCGGACAGGGGAGACACTGAAGCTTTCTTT. Residues: CASSSSDRGDTEAFF. The chain has TRBV11-2 and TRBJ1-1; TRBD1 matches at 9 bases. CDR3 length: 15 amino acids. J was trimmed by 3 bases and V by 4 bases; bases with no gene match: 6. Germline loops: CDR1 SGHAT, CDR2 FQNNGV.